This is a list of T cell receptor beta chains from one sample in a study of cytomegalovirus exposure and HLA in healthy donors. This table comes from immunoSEQ multiplex PCR, and its TCRdb copy is limited to in-frame clones, with some not included. This table has roughly 120,000 clones, roughly 77% appearing once. Sequences were obtained from PBMCs. The receptor source for this set is a young man in good health and CMV-seronegative. Both conserved end residues are part of each CDR3. The D gene is left open where the match is weak. Expanded clones are given a class, and other clones once, few, many or no size at all.

length	size	V	J	D	DNA	CDR3
14	few	TRBV9	TRBJ2-1	.	TGTGCCAGCAGCGGTCAGGGGCCCCTGAATGAGCAGTTCTTC	CASSGQGPLNEQFF
14	few	TRBV28	TRBJ1-1	.	TGTGCCAGCAGTTTATGGAGAACGAACACTGAAGCTTTCTTT	CASSLWRTNTEAFF
15	.	TRBV18	TRBJ2-1	TRBD2	TGTGCCAGCTCAGTCGGACTAGCCTCCTACAATGAGCAGTTCTTC	CASSVGLASYNEQFF
12	few	TRBV27	TRBJ2-7	.	TGTGCCAGCAGTTTAACAGGGAACGAGCAGTACTTC	CASSLTGNEQYF
14	.	TRBV7-9	TRBJ1-5	TRBD1	TGCGCCAGCAGCCCACTAGGACAGGATCAGCCCCAGCATTTT	CASSPLGQDQPQHF
12	.	TRBV2	TRBJ1-5	.	TGTGCCAGCAGGGGCAGCAATCAGCCCCAGCATTTT	CASRGSNQPQHF
14	.	TRBV6-1	TRBJ2-1	TRBD2	TGTGCCAGCAGTGAGGGACTAGCTTTCCATGAGCAGTTCTTC	CASSEGLAFHEQFF
16	.	TRBV10-2	TRBJ2-5	TRBD2	TGCGCCAGCAGTGCAGGGAGGGCCCTGGGTCAAGAGACCCAGTACTTC	CASSAGRALGQETQYF
12	.	TRBV11-2	TRBJ2-3	.	TGTGCCAGCACCCCTTACACAGATACGCAGTATTTT	CASTPYTDTQYF
13	.	TRBV9	TRBJ1-1	TRBD1	TGTGCCAGCAGCGCTACAGGGGGGACTGAAGCTTTCTTT	CASSATGGTEAFF
15	few	TRBV4-1	TRBJ2-7	TRBD2	TGCGCCAGCAGCGCCGGCCCTAGCGGGGGGTACGAGCAGTACTTC	CASSAGPSGGYEQYF
13	.	TRBV28	TRBJ2-1	TRBD2	TGTGCCAGCAGGGGGGGACTATACAATGAGCAGTTCTTC	CASRGGLYNEQFF
14	.	TRBV2	TRBJ2-5	.	TGTGCCAGCAGGGGGGAGACAGGACGAGAGACCCAGTACTTC	CASRGETGRETQYF
14	.	TRBV5-8	TRBJ2-7	TRBD2	TGTGCCAGCAGCTTGGAAGCGGGCGGGGGGGAGCAGTACTTC	CASSLEAGGGEQYF
13	.	TRBV10-3	TRBJ2-7	.	TGTGCCAGTTCGACAGAGCTCTCCTACGAGCAGTACTTC	CASSTELSYEQYF
12	.	TRBV7-9	TRBJ1-1	.	TGTGCCAGCAGCTTAGACTACACTGAAGCTTTCTTT	CASSLDYTEAFF
13	.	TRBV7-3	TRBJ2-6	.	TGTGCCAGCATCCTTGCGGGGGCCAACGTCCTGACTTTC	CASILAGANVLTF
17	.	TRBV19	TRBJ1-5	TRBD1	TGTGCCAGTAGTATAGAGGGGACAGGGACTCTCAATCAGCCCCAGCATTTT	CASSIEGTGTLNQPQHF
13	once	TRBV27	TRBJ1-2	.	TGTGCCAGCAGTTTTCGGGCAGGGCATGGCTACACCTTC	CASSFRAGHGYTF
14	.	TRBV28	TRBJ1-2	TRBD1	TGTGCCAGCAGCCTAACCACAGGGGCCTATGGCTACACCTTC	CASSLTTGAYGYTF
15	few	TRBV28	TRBJ1-4	.	TGTGCCAGCAGTTTACGAGGACAGAAGAATGAAAAACTGTTTTTT	CASSLRGQKNEKLFF
13	.	TRBV19	TRBJ2-1	.	TGTGCCAGTAGTATAGTCGGGAAGTATGAGCAGTTCTTC	CASSIVGKYEQFF
15	.	TRBV6-9	TRBJ2-7	.	TGTGCCAGCAGTTATCCCTGGACAGAGAACTACGAGCAGTACTTC	CASSYPWTENYEQYF
15	.	TRBV6-5	TRBJ1-4	.	TGTGCCAGCTCGGCCTCAGGAGGCACTAATGAAAAACTGTTTTTT	CASSASGGTNEKLFF
13	once	TRBV7-3	TRBJ1-2	.	TGTGCCAGCAGCTCCGGGGGGTTAGGCGGCTACACCTTC	CASSSGGLGGYTF
15	.	TRBV7-2	TRBJ2-3	.	TGTGCCAGCAGCCCAGATCAGGGACTCACAGATACGCAGTATTTT	CASSPDQGLTDTQYF
17	.	TRBV21-1	TRBJ1-1	.	TGTGCCAGCAGAGCAAATCGCTACTTTGTGGGGGGCACTGAAGCTTTCTTT	CASRANRYFVGGTEAFF
15	once	TRBV5-1	TRBJ1-4	.	TGCGCCAGCAGCAGCGGGACCGCGAGTCCTGAAAAACTGTTTTTT	CASSSGTASPEKLFF
17	.	TRBV18	TRBJ2-2	TRBD2	TGTGCCAGCTCACCATCGGGAGGTCCACCGAACACCGGGGAGCTGTTTTTT	CASSPSGGPPNTGELFF
17	few	TRBV5-8	TRBJ2-3	.	TGTGCCAGCAGCTTCAGCTGGGGGGAGTCCCGGACAGATACGCAGTATTTT	CASSFSWGESRTDTQYF
13	once	TRBV6-5	TRBJ2-5	.	TGTGCCAGCAGCAACAGCGGGCCGCAGACCCAGTACTTC	CASSNSGPQTQYF
16	.	TRBV6-5	TRBJ1-2	TRBD1	TGTGCCAGCAGTTACTCGTCGGGACAGGGGGCTAGTGGCTACACCTTC	CASSYSSGQGASGYTF
15	.	TRBV6-1	TRBJ2-5	TRBD2	TGTGCCAGCAGTGGACTAGCGGGGGGGCAAGAGACCCAGTACTTC	CASSGLAGGQETQYF
13	.	TRBV27	TRBJ2-7	.	TGTGCCAGCAGGGAGGGGTACAGGTACGAGCAGTACTTC	CASREGYRYEQYF
14	.	TRBV6-1	TRBJ1-2	TRBD1	TGTGCCAGCAGTGAACCTACAGGGGGCTATGGCTACACCTTC	CASSEPTGGYGYTF
15	.	TRBV10-3	TRBJ1-1	.	TGTGCCATCAGTGAGTCGATAGCGGGGCGCACTGAAGCTTTCTTT	CAISESIAGRTEAFF
12	.	TRBV29-1	TRBJ2-2	.	TGCAGCGTCACTAGTCCCACCGGGGAGCTGTTTTTT	CSVTSPTGELFF
14	.	TRBV28	TRBJ2-3	.	TGTGCCAGCAGTTTCGGACAGAGCACAGATACGCAGTATTTT	CASSFGQSTDTQYF
14	.	TRBV5-8	TRBJ2-5	TRBD2	TGTGCCAGCAGCTCCCGGGAGGGAAAGGGGACCCAGTACTTC	CASSSREGKGTQYF
15	.	TRBV2	TRBJ2-5	.	TGTGCCAGCACCCTCAAGCCGGCTAGCATGGAGACCCAGTACTTC	CASTLKPASMETQYF
12	.	TRBV18	TRBJ2-5	.	TGTGCCAGCTCACCCCTCCAAGAGACCCAGTACTTC	CASSPLQETQYF
17	few	TRBV30	TRBJ2-5	TRBD2	TGTGCCTGGGGAAAGGGACTAGCGGGAAATCTCCAAGAGACCCAGTACTTC	CAWGKGLAGNLQETQYF
13	.	TRBV5-6	TRBJ1-1	.	TGTGCCAGCAGCTTGGGCGGGAACACTGAAGCTTTCTTT	CASSLGGNTEAFF
13	.	TRBV6-1	TRBJ2-2	TRBD1	TGTGCCGGACAGGGGGAAAGAACCGGGGAGCTGTTTTTT	CAGQGERTGELFF
16	.	TRBV5-4	TRBJ2-2	TRBD2	TGTGCCAGCAGTTCGGCGGGGGGTCTGAACACCGGGGAGCTGTTTTTT	CASSSAGGLNTGELFF